These 14 T cell receptor beta chains were all obtained from the same sample, sequenced in a study of shared clonotypes between healthy human individuals. Here immunoSEQ multiplex PCR was the method, and the copy in TCRdb shows in-frame clones only, minus some. The sample holds some 490,000 clones, over 75% seen once. Sequencing input: PBMCs. The receptors here all came from a woman in her forties in good health. Some clones in this sample may be carry-over from other donors' samples.

As to this clone: A much bigger clone sits one base away, suggesting this may be a read error. Other nucleotide sequences in the sample specify the same CDR3. V gene TRBV11-1 combines with J gene TRBJ2-5; TRBD1 agrees at 10 bases. The V gene end was trimmed by 9 bases and the J gene end by 4 bases; junction bases not matched to a gene: 5. The germline V gene has CDR1 SGHAT and CDR2 FQDESV (reference sequence). This CDR3 has 13 amino acids. The CDR3 sequence: CASRGTGVETQYF. The CDR3 region has the DNA TGTGCCAGTAGGGGGACAGGGGTAGAGACCCAGTACTTC.

The chain joins TRBV13 to TRBJ2-3, with D unresolved. The CDR3 sequence is 13 residues long. Trimming pared 1 base from V and 1 base from J, leaving 3 bases between. CDR1 and CDR2 (germline): PRHDT, FYEKMQ (reference sequence). The CDR3 here is CASSLAGTDTQYF. The CDR3 nucleotides read TGTGCCAGCAGCTTAGCGGGCACAGATACGCAGTATTTT.

V gene TRBV7-9 combines with J gene TRBJ2-7; a weak D match, TRBD2 (6 bases). The CDR3 totals 14 residues. Germline loops: CDR1 SEHNR, CDR2 FQNEAQ (reference sequence). V was shortened by 5 bases and J by 7 bases, with 18 bases between the two germline ends. Written as DNA, the CDR3 is TGTGCCAGCAGCCGGAGCGGGCCCGACGGGGAGCAGTACTTC. Translation: CASSRSGPDGEQYF.

On this clone itself: Since a far larger clone is one base different, this is likely a read error. V is TRBV7-2 and J is TRBJ1-1; D gene uncertain. V lost 3 bases, J lost 1 base, and 6 bases lay in between. Germline CDR1 SGHTA, CDR2 FQGNSA. The CDR3 length is 13 residues. For the CDR3, the DNA is TGTGCCAGCAGCTTGGAAGCGAACACTGAAGCTTTCTTT. Translating gives CASSLEANTEAFF.

The CDR3 spells CASSEGSGVGAEAFF. The CDR3, as DNA: TGCGCCAGCAGTGAAGGGTCCGGGGTAGGAGCTGAAGCTTTCTTT. The rearrangement joins TRBV10-2 to TRBJ1-1; unclear D gene. Germline CDR1 reads WSHSY; CDR2 reads SAAADI. Trimming took 3 bases from V and 6 from J, leaving 17 bases between them. The CDR3 runs to 15 residues.

The CDR3: CASTGPRGQPQHF. In DNA form, the CDR3 reads TGTGCCAGTACCGGGCCCCGAGGTCAGCCCCAGCATTTT. The chain is built from TRBV19 and TRBJ1-5; D is ambiguous. Germline CDR1 reads LNHDA; CDR2 reads SQIVND (reference sequence). CDR3 length equals 13 residues. V was pared by 7 bases and J by 6 bases, with 13 bases between.

V and J are TRBV6-5 and TRBJ2-7; 13 bases align to TRBD2. Trimming cost V 5 bases and J 6 bases; bases outside gene matches: 7. There are 15 residues in the CDR3. Germline assignment: CDR1 MNHEY and CDR2 SVGAGI. The CDR3 protein is CASSTGLAGVAEQYF. In DNA, the CDR3 is TGTGCCAGCAGTACTGGACTAGCGGGAGTCGCCGAGCAGTACTTC.

The genes are TRBV5-6 and TRBJ1-3, with D maybe TRBD1 (6 bases). Trimming pared 3 bases from V and 0 bases from J, leaving 13 bases between. From germline, CDR1 is SGHDT and CDR2 YYEEEE. The CDR3 sequence is 16 residues long. This CDR3 reads CASSWGPQSSGNTIYF. CDR3 coding DNA: TGTGCCAGCAGCTGGGGGCCACAGAGCTCTGGAAACACCATATATTTT.

The chain uses TRBV5-4 and TRBJ2-1, with a weak D call TRBD1 (6 bases). The CDR3 totals 15 residues. The V end was cut by 0 bases, the J end by 3 bases, with 10 bases between. Germline-derived CDR1 and CDR2 are SGHNT and YYREEE (reference sequence). The CDR3 sequence is CASSLDRAIYNEQFF. CDR3 in DNA: TGTGCCAGCAGCTTGGACAGGGCAATCTACAATGAGCAGTTCTTC.

The chain uses TRBV2 and TRBJ2-1; D gene uncertain. The CDR3 totals 15 residues. V lost 3 bases to trimming and J lost 5 bases, with 14 bases between them. CDR1 SNHLY and CDR2 FYNNEI come from the germline V gene. CDR3 sequence: CASSDYLPRDNEQFF. As DNA, the CDR3 is TGTGCCAGCAGTGATTACCTCCCAAGGGACAATGAGCAGTTCTTC. Full variable domain (rest looked up from reference TRBV2 and TRBJ2-1): EPEVTQTPSHQVTQMGQEVILRCVPISNHLYFYWYRQILGQKVEFLVSFYNNEISEKSEIFDDQFSVERPDGSNFTLKIRSTKLEDSAMYFCASSDYLPRDNEQFFGPGTRLTVL.

There are a few counts of this clone. The rearrangement uses TRBV29-1 and TRBJ1-1; 9 nucleotides agree with TRBD1. This CDR3 spans 16 amino acids. J lost 6 bases, V lost 2 bases, and 13 bases had no gene match. Germline CDR1 is SQVTM and CDR2 is ANQGSEA. The CDR3 bases are TGCAGCGTTGAAAATGTAGAGACAGGGGGTTTCGCTGAAGCTTTCTTT. It encodes CSVENVETGGFAEAFF.

With respect to this clone: A read error is likely here: a far larger clone is one base away. V is TRBV5-1 and J is TRBJ2-2; D may be TRBD1 (6 bases). The CDR3 is 14 amino acids. Germline V gene lookup returns CDR1 SGHRS and CDR2 YFSETQ. CDR3 sequence: CASSQTTGPGEPFF. DNA for the CDR3: TGCGCCAGCAGCCAAACTACAGGGCCCGGGGAGCCGTTTTTT.

CDR3: CASSVSGGGLANNEQFF. Here the CDR3 DNA reads TGTGCCAGCAGCGTAAGTGGGGGTGGACTAGCGAACAATGAGCAGTTCTTC. J is TRBJ2-1 and V is TRBV9; the match to TRBD2 covers 9 bases. Looked up from germline, CDR1 is SGDLS and CDR2 is YYNGEE. The CDR3 is 17 residues long. V dropped 1 base and J dropped 5; count of bases not matched to a gene: 10.

The chain is built from TRBV27 and TRBJ2-3; no clear D. The germline V gene encodes CDR1 MNHEY and CDR2 SMNVEV (reference sequence). The V end lost 5 bases, the J end lost 6 bases, and 12 bases lay between the germline ends. The CDR3 runs to 13 residues. The DNA for the CDR3 is TGTGCCAGCAGTCCTCTGCACGGGGATACGCAGTATTTT. Translating gives CASSPLHGDTQYF.